This T cell receptor (beta chain) came from a study of T cells after yellow fever vaccination. Study-level findings and limits: The CD4 and CD8 compartments had a small share of their clonotypes in common. Among primary-vaccination clones, most reappeared after the booster, at just under 98% for CD4 and 88% for CD8.

5'RACE template switching generated TCR cDNA, adding a universal primer site and UMIs. TCRdb reprocessed the 5' RACE reads with MiXCR, giving one entry per CDR3 protein. The table includes about 510,000 distinct CDR3 sequences, 20% to 25% detected once. J was trimmed by 1 base and V by 5 bases; bases with no gene match: 7. Germline CDR1 and CDR2: WNHNN and SYGVQD (reference sequence). The CDR3 is 15 amino acids. The table lists this clonotype with a few counts. Its matching antigen is unknown. The material sequenced was PBMCs, taken approximately 20 days after the first yellow fever vaccination. The clonotype was recovered from a man between 18 and 29 years old who received the YFV17D yellow fever vaccine. V usage is TRBV10-1 and J usage is TRBJ1-1, with TRBD1 matching over 7 bases. CDR3 bases: TGCGCCAGCAGTCCCTCGACAGGGACGAACACTGAAGCTTTCTTT. This encodes CASSPSTGTNTEAFF.